This TCR beta chain appears in the sequencing data of a study of blood T cells in healthy people across ages. There were healthy Caucasian individuals from Russia, aged roughly 6 to 90, serving as donors. Per-sample yields of isolated PBMCs were at least 6 million. The V gene end was trimmed by 1 base and the J gene end by 5 bases; junction bases not matched to a gene: 7. The CDR3 covers 15 residues. For this clonotype: What it binds is unknown.

For the second PCR, which ran for 7 to 11 cycles, a sample-barcoded 5' primer and a J-beta primer mix were used. Each CDR3 protein is one row after TCRdb ran MiXCR on the 5' RACE reads. The sample has 800,000 to 950,000 distinct CDR3 sequences; around 36% are singletons. Study-wide results and limits: TCR beta diversity correlated strongly with naive T cell percentage.

The material sequenced was blood. The sequence was collected from a man between 18 and 35 years old in good health. V usage is TRBV12-3 or TRBV12-4 and J usage is TRBJ2-7, with 8 bases fitting TRBD1. CDR3 protein: CASSLGGTGDHEQYF. In DNA, the CDR3 is TGTGCCAGCAGTTTAGGGGGGACAGGTGATCACGAGCAGTACTTC.